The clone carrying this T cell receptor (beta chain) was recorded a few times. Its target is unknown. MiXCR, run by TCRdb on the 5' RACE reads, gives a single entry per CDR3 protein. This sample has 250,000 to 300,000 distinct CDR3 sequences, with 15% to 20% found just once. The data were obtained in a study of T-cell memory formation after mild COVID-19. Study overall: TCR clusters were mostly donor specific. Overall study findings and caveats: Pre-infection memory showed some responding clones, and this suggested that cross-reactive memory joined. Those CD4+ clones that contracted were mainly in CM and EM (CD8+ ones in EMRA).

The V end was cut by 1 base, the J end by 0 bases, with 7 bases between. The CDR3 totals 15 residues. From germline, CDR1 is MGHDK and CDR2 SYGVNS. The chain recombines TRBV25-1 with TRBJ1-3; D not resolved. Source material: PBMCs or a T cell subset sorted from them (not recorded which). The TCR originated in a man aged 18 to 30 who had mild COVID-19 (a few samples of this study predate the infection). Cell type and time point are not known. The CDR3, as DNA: TGTGCCAGCAGTGAATTGGTCAGCTCTGGAAACACCATATATTTT. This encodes CASSELVSSGNTIYF.